This T cell receptor (beta chain) was identified in a study of read filtering for tumor transcriptome and immune sequencing. Study-level background: Whole-transcriptome libraries were prepared after DNase treatment.

Germline V CDR1 and CDR2: LGHNA, YNFKEQ. Trimming took off 0 bases at V and 0 bases at J, with 6 bases between the two ends. CDR3 length equals 14 residues. This library used roughly 0.4 ug RNA and molecular barcoded adaptors spanning alpha/delta and beta/gamma chains. TCRdb re-analysed the reads in MiXCR, keeping a single row per CDR3 protein. The table includes about 58,000 distinct CDR3 sequences, about 12% detected once. This clonotype appeared a few times. The TCR comes from a donor aged 40 or older with multiple myeloma. This chain uses TRBV4-2 with TRBJ2-7, with unresolved D. What was sequenced was a population of CD138-negative cells sorted from bone marrow. The CDR3 region has the DNA TGTGCCAGCAGCCAAGAAAGAAGCTCCTACGAGCAGTACTTC. It is translated as CASSQERSSYEQYF.